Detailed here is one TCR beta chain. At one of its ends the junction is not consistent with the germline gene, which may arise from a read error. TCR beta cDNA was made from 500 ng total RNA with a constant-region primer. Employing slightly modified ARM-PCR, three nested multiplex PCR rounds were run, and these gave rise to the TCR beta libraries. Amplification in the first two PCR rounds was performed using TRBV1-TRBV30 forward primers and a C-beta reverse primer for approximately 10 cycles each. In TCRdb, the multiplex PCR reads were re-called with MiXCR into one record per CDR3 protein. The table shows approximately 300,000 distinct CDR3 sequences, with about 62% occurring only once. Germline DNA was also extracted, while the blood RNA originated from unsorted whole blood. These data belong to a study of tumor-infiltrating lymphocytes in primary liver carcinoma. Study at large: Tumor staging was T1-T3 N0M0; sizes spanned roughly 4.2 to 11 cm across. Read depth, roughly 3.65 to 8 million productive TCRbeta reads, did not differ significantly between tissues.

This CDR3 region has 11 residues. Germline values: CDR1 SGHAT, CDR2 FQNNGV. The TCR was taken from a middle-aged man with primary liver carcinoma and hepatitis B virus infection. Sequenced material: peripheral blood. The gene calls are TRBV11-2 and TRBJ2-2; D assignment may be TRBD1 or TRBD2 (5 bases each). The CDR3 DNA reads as TGTGCCGGCAGACAGACCGGGGAGCCGTTTTTT. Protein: CAGRQTGEPFF.